This T cell receptor beta chain was identified in a study of blood T cell repertoires in COVID-19. TCRdb's table, derived via immunoSEQ multiplex PCR, lists solely in-frame clones and lacks some. The sample carries 490,000 or so clones, more than 75% recorded once. The germline V and J ends were trimmed by 3 bases and 7 bases, with 16 bases remaining between them. The CDR3 is made up of 15 amino acids. Germline CDR1 SGHNT, CDR2 YYREEE (reference sequence). The specimen sequenced was PBMCs or T cells enriched from blood (not recorded which). The V call is TRBV5-4, the J call TRBJ1-4, with D maybe TRBD1 (6 bases). The clonotype was recovered from a woman aged 40 to 50 who had recovered from COVID-19. CDR3 amino acids: CASSWAGAGVEKLFF. CDR3 sequence (DNA): TGTGCCAGCAGCTGGGCGGGGGCAGGGGTTGAAAAACTGTTTTTT. Full variable domain (rest looked up from reference TRBV5-4 and TRBJ1-4): ETGVTQSPTHLIKTRGQQVTLRCSSQSGHNTVSWYQQALGQGPQFIFQYYREEENGRGNFPPRFSGLQFPNYSSELNVNALELDDSALYLCASSWAGAGVEKLFFGSGTQLSVL.